A single sample is the source of the 23 T cell receptor beta chains below, sequenced in a study of shared clonotypes between healthy human individuals. The repertoire was sequenced with immunoSEQ multiplex PCR; TCRdb's copy has only in-frame clones and lacks some. The repertoire holds about 640,000 clones, less than 80% seen once, with about 1.7% in the top ten. The sample was memory CD4+ T cells sorted from blood. Subset denoted: CD45RA-negative fraction. The receptors originated from a woman aged 30 to 39 in good health.

Concerning this clone itself: This clone may be a read error of a much larger clone one base away. This rearrangement joins TRBV6-5 to TRBJ2-3, with D perhaps TRBD1 (6 bases). Germline-derived CDR1 and CDR2 are MNHEY and SVGAGI. Trimming stripped 6 bases from V and 0 bases from J, with 7 bases between. The CDR3 extends over 13 amino acids. The CDR3 coding sequence is TGTGCCAGCAGAGGACAGAGCACAGATACGCAGTATTTT. The encoded protein is CASRGQSTDTQYF.

This chain connects TRBV6-5 to TRBJ1-2; 7 nucleotides agree with TRBD1. V lost 0 bases and J lost 1; bases outside the gene matches: 5. The CDR3 has 16 residues. In germline, CDR1 is MNHEY, CDR2 SVGAGI. CDR3 region: CASSYSAAGGNYGYTF. The CDR3 DNA reads as TGTGCCAGCAGTTACTCTGCTGCAGGGGGTAACTATGGCTACACCTTC.

The V call is TRBV11-3, the J call TRBJ2-1; 10 positions match TRBD2. After removal of 2 bases from V and 1 base from J, the junction contained 5 bases not matched to a gene. Per the germline V gene, CDR1 is SGHNT and CDR2 is YENEEA. CDR3 length: 17 amino acids. In DNA form, the CDR3 reads TGTGCCAGCAGCTTACTAGCGGGAGCCACATCCTACAATGAGCAGTTCTTC. As protein: CASSLLAGATSYNEQFF.

This clone was detected ten times or more. Other DNA sequences in this sample translate to the same CDR3. The chain uses TRBV5-1 and TRBJ2-1; 9 bases fit TRBD2. Germline trimming cut 0 bases from V and 4 bases from J; bases unmatched to any gene: 2. Per germline, CDR1 SGHRS and CDR2 YFSETQ. This CDR3 has 15 amino acids. CDR3 in amino acids: CASSLATSGYNEQFF. CDR3 bases: TGCGCCAGCAGCTTGGCGACTAGCGGTTACAATGAGCAGTTCTTC.

A word on this clone: Other DNA sequences in this specimen translate into the identical CDR3. The chain employs TRBV7-9 and TRBJ1-1; 8 bases line up with TRBD1. From germline, CDR1 is SEHNR and CDR2 FQNEAQ (reference sequence). The CDR3 extends over 13 amino acids. Germline trimming cut 6 bases from V and 3 bases from J; bases unmatched to any gene: 3. The CDR3 sequence: CASSIQGDTEAFF. The DNA of the CDR3 is TGTGCCAGCAGTATACAGGGGGACACTGAAGCTTTCTTT.

This chain joins TRBV25-1 and TRBJ2-5, with D possibly being TRBD2 (6 bases). V shed 0 bases and J shed 5 bases, with 16 bases lying between them. Germline-derived CDR1 and CDR2 are MGHDK and SYGVNS. This CDR3 spans 16 amino acids. CDR3 sequence (DNA): TGTGCCAGCAGTGAATATAAGGGCGGGGCGGTGGAGACCCAGTACTTC. Protein sequence: CASSEYKGGAVETQYF.

The chain has TRBV10-3 and TRBJ1-1; no reliable D call. Germline CDR1 is ENHRY and CDR2 is SYGVKD. The CDR3 extends over 14 amino acids. V was clipped by 7 bases and J by 2 bases, with 14 bases between them. This CDR3 is CAIMQALYNTEAFF. Written as DNA, the CDR3 is TGTGCCATCATGCAGGCCTTATATAACACTGAAGCTTTCTTT.

This clone was counted ten times or more. This rearrangement joins TRBV6-1 to TRBJ1-1; D is undetermined. Germline V lookup: CDR1 MNHNS, CDR2 SASEGT. The CDR3 extends over 15 amino acids. Between the trimmed V and J ends, which lost 4 bases and 2 bases, there was a span of 14 bases. CDR3: CASSGVEWENTEAFF. The CDR3, as DNA: TGTGCCAGCAGTGGGGTTGAGTGGGAAAACACTGAAGCTTTCTTT.

This clone was found once. The chain joins TRBV7-9 to TRBJ2-5; 15 positions agree with TRBD2. There are 16 residues in the CDR3. Germline assignment: CDR1 SEHNR and CDR2 FQNEAQ (reference sequence). Trimming removed 6 bases from V and 5 bases from J; junction bases left unmatched: 7. CDR3 residues: CASRPGLAGGGETQYF. As DNA, the CDR3 is TGTGCCAGCAGGCCGGGACTAGCGGGAGGTGGTGAGACCCAGTACTTC.

The CDR3 DNA reads TGTGCCCTCCGACAGGGGAACACCGGGGAGCTGTTTTTT. Translated: CALRQGNTGELFF. The chain uses TRBV19 and TRBJ2-2, with 7 bases lining up with TRBD1. The CDR3 contains 13 residues. Per germline, CDR1 LNHDA and CDR2 SQIVND (reference sequence). Losses at the gene ends were 11 bases for V and 1 base for J; bases not matched to a gene: 4.

This clone came up many times. The V call is TRBV28, the J call TRBJ2-3; 11 nucleotides align to TRBD2. Germline CDR1 MDHEN, CDR2 SYDVKM. The CDR3 sequence is 14 residues long. Losses at the gene ends were 4 bases for V and 3 bases for J; bases not matched to a gene: 0. The CDR3 DNA follows: TGTGCCAGCAGTTCTAGCGGGAGGACAGATACGCAGTATTTT. Residues: CASSSSGRTDTQYF.

The rearrangement uses TRBV15 and TRBJ2-3, with 8 bases fitting TRBD2. V shed 1 base, J shed 11 bases, and the junction held 8 bases outside the gene matches. CDR3 length: 14 residues. Germline CDR1 reads LNHNV; CDR2 reads YYDKDF (reference sequence). The CDR3 region has the DNA TGTGCCACCAGCAGAGGGGATTGGGCGGGAGGGCAGTATTTT. Translating it yields CATSRGDWAGGQYF.

This clone was picked up a small number of times. The chain has TRBV5-4 and TRBJ2-5, with a tentative D call TRBD2 (5 bases). Trimming cost V 0 bases and J 2 bases, with 11 bases left between them. The CDR3 loop spans 15 amino acids. Germline-derived CDR1 and CDR2 are SGHNT and YYREEE (reference sequence). CDR3 region: CASSLGFGIQETQYF. CDR3 DNA: TGTGCCAGCAGCTTGGGTTTCGGGATTCAAGAGACCCAGTACTTC.

This clone was counted once. The rearrangement joins TRBV11-2 to TRBJ2-3; tentative D call: TRBD2 (6 bases). Trimming removed 5 bases from V and 0 bases from J, with 15 bases in between. The V gene's germline CDR1 is SGHAT and CDR2 FQNNGV. This CDR3 comprises 16 residues. CDR3 amino acids: CASSPLWGVSTDTQYF. CDR3 nucleotide sequence: TGTGCCAGCAGCCCCCTTTGGGGGGTTAGCACAGATACGCAGTATTTT.

The chain carries TRBV7-2 and TRBJ2-4, with 7 bases identical to TRBD1. Looked up from germline, CDR1 is SGHTA and CDR2 is FQGNSA. The CDR3 is 16 residues long. With V trimmed by 5 bases and J by 2 bases, 9 bases remained unmatched. As DNA, the CDR3 is TGTGCCAGCAGCCCCGACAGGGAATATCCCAAAAACATTCAGTACTTC. The encoded protein is CASSPDREYPKNIQYF.

The chain has TRBV5-1 and TRBJ1-4; 7 bases fit TRBD1. Germline V gives CDR1 SGHRS, CDR2 YFSETQ. The CDR3 extends over 13 amino acids. The V gene end was trimmed by 4 bases and the J gene end by 5 bases; junction bases not matched to a gene: 2. As DNA, the CDR3 is TGCGCCAGCAGCATGGACAGGAATGAAAAACTGTTTTTT. This translates into CASSMDRNEKLFF.

V and J are TRBV5-6 and TRBJ1-4, with D maybe TRBD1 (6 bases). The V gene's germline CDR1 is SGHDT and CDR2 YYEEEE. This CDR3 has 15 amino acids. V lost 3 bases and J 4 bases, leaving 13 bases between the germline ends. DNA for the CDR3: TGTGCCAGCAGCTCGCGGGACATCTATAATGAAAAACTGTTTTTT. It is translated as CASSSRDIYNEKLFF. Variable domain in full (rest from reference TRBV5-6 and TRBJ1-4): DAGVTQSPTHLIKTRGQQVTLRCSPKSGHDTVSWYQQALGQGPQFIFQYYEEEERQRGNFPDRFSGHQFPNYSSELNVNALLLGDSALYLCASSSRDIYNEKLFFGSGTQLSVL.

The V and J genes are TRBV10-2 and TRBJ2-7; D is undetermined. CDR1 and CDR2 (germline): WSHSY, SAAADI. The CDR3 covers 17 residues. Trimming removed 0 bases from V and 1 base from J, with 16 bases in between. This CDR3 reads CASSESVRPTTSYEQYF. In DNA, the CDR3 is TGCGCCAGCAGTGAGTCCGTAAGGCCGACAACATCCTACGAGCAGTACTTC.

This chain uses TRBV13 with TRBJ1-2; 7 nucleotides match TRBD1. This CDR3 comprises 14 residues. The V gene's germline CDR1 is PRHDT and CDR2 FYEKMQ (reference sequence). V lost 4 bases and J lost 8; bases outside the gene matches: 10. CDR3 protein: CASSSTGATSGYTF. CDR3 bases: TGTGCCAGCAGCTCAACAGGGGCCACTTCGGGCTACACCTTC.

The rearrangement links TRBV6-6 to TRBJ2-1; 7 bases are a match to TRBD2. CDR1 is MNHNY, CDR2 SVGAGI, per germline (reference sequence). Trimming at V came to 3 bases and at J to 0 bases, leaving 5 bases not matched to a gene. The CDR3 consists of 16 residues. The CDR3 bases are TGTGCCAGCAGTTATATGGGCGGGAGCTCCTACAATGAGCAGTTCTTC. Protein product: CASSYMGGSSYNEQFF.

CDR3 DNA: TGTGCCAGCAGGAGATACACGAACACAGATACGCAGTATTTT. Its protein is CASRRYTNTDTQYF. The chain is built from TRBV2 and TRBJ2-3; D is uncertain. The CDR3 length is 14 residues. Trimming shortened V by 6 bases and J by 2 bases, and 12 bases separated the two germline ends. Germline values: CDR1 SNHLY, CDR2 FYNNEI.

This rearrangement joins TRBV2 to TRBJ1-2; 10 bases align to TRBD1. Trimming cost V 6 bases and J 2 bases; bases outside gene matches: 3. The CDR3 runs 14 residues. CDR1 and CDR2 (germline): SNHLY, FYNNEI. The CDR3 is CASRGQGWNYGYTF. CDR3 nucleotide sequence: TGTGCCAGCAGGGGACAGGGGTGGAACTATGGCTACACCTTC.

The chain employs TRBV29-1 and TRBJ1-1; no definite D call. The CDR3 is made up of 12 amino acids. From germline, CDR1 is SQVTM and CDR2 ANQGSEA. The V end lost 3 bases, the J end lost 2 bases, and 7 bases lay between the germline ends. The CDR3 region is CSVDNVNTEAFF. The CDR3 DNA follows: TGCAGCGTTGATAACGTTAACACTGAAGCTTTCTTT.